This TCR beta chain was sequenced for a study of T cells in Graves' hyperthyroidism and ophthalmopathy. This clonotype has a count of ten or more. It was RNA transcripts that yielded the amplified TCR beta CDR3 regions. HTBI primers were the set used in a first-round RT-PCR of the TCR CDR3. TCRdb independently ran MiXCR on the multiplex PCR reads; one entry per CDR3 protein. Seen here are fewer than 350,000 distinct CDR3 sequences, about a sixth observed once, and the top ten hold around 15%. The CDR3 consists of 13 residues. Germline V gene data show CDR1 as SQVTM and CDR2 as ANQGSEA. Trimming took 7 bases from V and 7 from J, leaving 16 bases between them.

The sequenced sample consisted of blood. The chain links TRBV29-1 to TRBJ2-2, with D perhaps given as TRBD1 or TRBD2 (5 bases each). This receptor was identified in a woman aged 40 to 50 with Graves' ophthalmopathy. CDR3 sequence reads: CSATYGAGGELFF. DNA of the CDR3: TGCAGCGCTACCTACGGGGCCGGCGGGGAGCTGTTTTTT.